The source of this TCR beta chain is a study of T cell responses to AZD1222 COVID-19 vaccine. Some clones are missing from TCRdb's copy, which holds only in-frame ones; the method was immunoSEQ multiplex PCR. Here the sample spans about 150,000 clones, about 92% being singletons. The CDR3 contains 18 residues. V lost 0 bases and J lost 0, with 17 bases in between. The V gene's germline CDR1 is ENHRY and CDR2 SYGVKD. Of note for this clone: Its specificity is not known.

Study-wide results and limits: The CD4 TCRs associated with vaccination extended across spike and predominated at 160-218 and 743-854. Only five to seven individuals given AZD1222 were seropositive at baseline. No repertoire was sampled before or during the peak T cell response, only after it.

The V gene is TRBV10-3, the J gene TRBJ1-2; D perhaps matches TRBD1 (5 bases). This TCR came from an adult in good health. Sequenced here: peripheral blood, sampled on day 0 of AZD1222 vaccination. CDR3 sequence: CAISESQVLRGTNYGYTF. The DNA of the CDR3 is TGTGCCATCAGTGAGTCCCAAGTCCTCCGGGGCACTAACTATGGCTACACCTTC.